One sample yielded the 15 T cell receptor beta chains listed below, sequenced in a study of a mutant IDH1 vaccine in newly diagnosed glioma (dated by TCRdb to 2020 to 2022). This specimen's time point label, per the study, means: week 11, during vaccination. A 20-mer mutant IDH1 peptide at 300 micrograms in Montanide made up each vaccine dose, which was injected subcutaneously together with topical imiquimod. Their target antigens are unknown. Receptors were amplified or captured by the immunoSEQ multiplex PCR assay. The immuneACCESS repertoire file appears here via TCRdb, limited to in-frame rearrangements. These files lack a portion of the clones; in checked studies, under half of the deficit traces to unresolved V genes, and the cause of the others is not known. Across this sample there are about 21,000 clones, with 85% to 90% seen only once. The top ten constitute under 7.5% of the sample. The sequencing here drew on PBMCs, taken from a glioma patient whose treatment included an IDH1 peptide vaccine. These receptors were collected from a woman in her forties with glioma.

The chain employs TRBV11-2 and TRBJ1-4, with a weak D call TRBD1 (5 bases). V was pared by 7 bases and J by 8 bases, with 20 bases between. CDR3 length: 15 residues. Germline CDR1 is SGHAT and CDR2 is FQNNGV. CDR3 DNA: TGTGCCAGCACCTCCGTCAAGGGGCGCGGGGAAAAACTGTTTTTT. Translating gives CASTSVKGRGEKLFF.

V usage is TRBV9 and J usage is TRBJ1-5, with D possibly being TRBD1 (5 bases). The germline gives CDR1 SGDLS, CDR2 YYNGEE. The length of the CDR3 is 15 residues. V gave up 2 bases and J gave up 2 bases, with 11 bases separating them. The CDR3 sequence is CASSVSGGGNQPQHF. In DNA form, the CDR3 reads TGTGCCAGCAGCGTGAGTGGGGGTGGCAATCAGCCCCAGCATTTT.

The rearrangement joins TRBV4-2 to TRBJ1-5; D unresolved. V shed 0 bases and J shed 6 bases, with 12 bases lying between them. The CDR3 has 15 residues. From germline, CDR1 is LGHNA and CDR2 YNFKEQ. CDR3 residues: CASSQEWGTAQPQHF. The CDR3, as DNA: TGTGCCAGCAGCCAAGAGTGGGGTACAGCTCAGCCCCAGCATTTT.

Here the CDR3 DNA reads TGTGCCAGCCGGTACGGAACCTCCTACAATGAGCAGTTCTTC. Residues: CASRYGTSYNEQFF. The chain combines TRBV2 with TRBJ2-1; D not certain. V was trimmed by 8 bases and J by 0 bases, leaving 11 bases between them. The V gene's germline CDR1 is SNHLY and CDR2 FYNNEI. The CDR3 extends over 14 amino acids.

This chain uses TRBV19 with TRBJ2-7; TRBD2 matches 14 bases. V lost 5 bases and J lost 7; bases outside the gene matches: 10. This CDR3 is built from 16 residues. The germline V gene has CDR1 LNHDA and CDR2 SQIVND (reference sequence). In nucleotides, the CDR3 is TGTGCCAGTAGTCCCAAGCCGGGACTAGCGGGAGCTGAGCAGTACTTC. Translated, it gives CASSPKPGLAGAEQYF.

This clone appeared a few times. The chain carries TRBV7-9 and TRBJ2-2, with D unclear. Germline CDR1 is SEHNR and CDR2 is FQNEAQ (reference sequence). Trimming removed 9 bases from V and 5 bases from J, with 13 bases in between. CDR3 length equals 13 residues. For the CDR3, the DNA is TGTGCCAGTAGGCGCGGTTCGACCGGGGAGCTGTTTTTT. It codes for CASRRGSTGELFF.

The chain combines TRBV4-3 with TRBJ1-1; 9 nucleotides line up with TRBD1. Germline CDR1 LGHNA, CDR2 YSLEER. V was pared by 0 bases and J by 0 bases, with 2 bases of the junction left unmatched. The CDR3 has 16 amino acids. The CDR3 DNA sequence: TGCGCCAGCAGCCAAGAGGACAGGGGCCTGAACACTGAAGCTTTCTTT. It specifies CASSQEDRGLNTEAFF.

The chain recombines TRBV27 with TRBJ2-7; tentatively, D is TRBD2 (5 bases). The CDR3 sequence is 17 residues long. Germline CDR1 is MNHEY and CDR2 is SMNVEV (reference sequence). V was pared by 3 bases and J by 3 bases, with 21 bases between. CDR3 amino acids: CASSFLRGSDFLYEQYF. DNA for the CDR3: TGTGCCAGCAGTTTCCTTCGGGGTAGCGACTTTCTCTACGAGCAGTACTTC.

The chain uses TRBV6-5 and TRBJ2-1, with 10 bases aligning to TRBD1. In germline, CDR1 is MNHEY, CDR2 SVGAGI. CDR3 length: 16 residues. V dropped 0 bases and J dropped 3; count of bases not matched to a gene: 2. The CDR3 loop reads CASSYSGTGDYNEQFF. CDR3 bases: TGTGCCAGCAGTTACTCCGGGACAGGGGACTACAATGAGCAGTTCTTC.

The CDR3 sequence: CASSLDPGAGYGYTF. The DNA of the CDR3 is TGTGCCAGCAGCTTGGATCCAGGGGCGGGGTATGGCTACACCTTC. This chain uses TRBV5-4 with TRBJ1-2; tentative D call: TRBD1 (6 bases). CDR1 SGHNT and CDR2 YYREEE come from the germline V gene (reference sequence). V was trimmed by 0 bases and J by 5 bases, leaving 14 bases between them. CDR3 length: 15 amino acids.

The rearrangement uses TRBV6-5 and TRBJ1-6; TRBD1 agrees at 10 bases. Germline V CDR1 and CDR2: MNHEY, SVGAGI. The CDR3 totals 16 residues. J was trimmed by 4 bases and V by 2 bases; bases with no gene match: 2. For the CDR3, the DNA is TGTGCCAGCAGTTACGGGACAGGGGCGTATAATTCACCCCTCCACTTT. This sequence encodes CASSYGTGAYNSPLHF.

The V call is TRBV30, the J call TRBJ2-7; TRBD2 is a possible D gene (6 bases). The CDR3 sequence is 15 residues long. V lost 3 bases, J lost 4 bases, and 19 bases lay in between. Germline V gene data show CDR1 as GTSNPN and CDR2 as SVGIG (reference sequence). The CDR3 here is CAWSGDGLSTYEQYF. The CDR3 nucleotides read TGTGCCTGGAGCGGCGACGGACTATCTACTTACGAGCAGTACTTC.

This chain uses TRBV10-3 with TRBJ2-1; no clear D gene. Trimming removed 5 bases at V and 3 bases at J, with 5 bases between. CDR3 length: 12 amino acids. Germline CDR1 reads ENHRY; CDR2 reads SYGVKD. CDR3 DNA: TGTGCCATCAGTACAGACTACAATGAGCAGTTCTTC. Amino acid sequence: CAISTDYNEQFF.

This chain links TRBV10-3 with TRBJ1-2; a weak D match, TRBD1 (6 bases). The CDR3 totals 13 residues. V lost 6 bases and J lost 8, with 16 bases in between. From germline, CDR1 is ENHRY and CDR2 SYGVKD. DNA for the CDR3: TGTGCCATCAGCGCTACAGGGCAGGAGGGCTACACCTTC. Protein product: CAISATGQEGYTF.

This clone is labeled medium-sized. The genes are TRBV6-5 and TRBJ1-2, with D unresolved. The CDR3 extends over 11 amino acids. With 8 bases removed from V and 4 bases from J, the gap between germline ends came to 8 bases. Germline CDR1 reads MNHEY; CDR2 reads SVGAGI. CDR3 protein: CASLSPYGYTF. DNA for the CDR3: TGTGCCAGCCTTTCGCCCTATGGCTACACCTTC.